This T cell receptor (beta chain) was sequenced in a study of cytomegalovirus exposure and HLA in healthy donors (dated by TCRdb to 2017 to 2019). For the study in its entirety: In an earlier analysis of some 610 of the donors, less than 350 Gb of sequence data and approximately 120 million unique TCR beta sequences from roughly 190 million T cells were reported. Typing coverage differed by locus: A, B, C, DRB1 and DQB1 were typed in about 620-640 donors, DQA1 in about 510, DPA1 in over 600, and DPB1 in 450 to 480. High-throughput TCR immunosequencing, statistical association of individual TCRs with disease status, and machine learning were combined to predict cytomegalovirus infection status. Approximately 300 gigabases of sequencing data and tens of millions of unique TCR sequences made up an early release that covered over 550 HLA-typed donors. Genome-wide SNP genotypes for about 65% of the roughly 670 donors were used in a later genetic analysis, which treated that subset as a discovery cohort. On average, roughly 240,000 unique TCR beta nucleotide sequences were sequenced per donor among fewer than 500 genotyped donors of the cohort, with around 19% of those sequences being non-productive. All discovery cohort repertoires had been generated using a single sequencing platform. The study used immunosequencing to profile the T cell repertoires of 666 subjects and linked those repertoires to cytomegalovirus serostatus. A later analysis re-examined previously published TCR beta repertoires from more than 650 donors and added high-resolution HLA genotyping to investigate patterns of TCR occurrence. Of the roughly 400 genotyped donors, 65% to 90% fell in the genetic ancestry cluster associated with self-reported Caucasian donors. The study aimed to test whether cataloging public T cell receptors could reveal signatures of past pathogen exposure. Both class I and class II loci were covered by HLA typing, at four-digit resolution. In an earlier analysis of 587 of the donors, high-throughput TCR beta sequencing was used to judge whether each TCR beta V gene segment behaved as functional or pseudogenic. In addition to the first cohort of several hundred subjects, a separate validation cohort of approximately 130 different subjects was used. Donor age, sex, ethnicity and CMV serostatus were collected together with the repertoire data. Rather than drawing on any new phenotypic data, the later analysis identified candidate immune exposures from TCR beta sequences and the way those sequences occurred across donors. Roughly five DR-DQ haplotypes were handled as single units for association and clustering because linkage in the cohort was strong.

The CDR3 starts with the cysteine, ends with the phenylalanine, and has 15 residues. This entry keeps only the CDR3 DNA: 45 bases, framed from base 1. From V the trimming removes 4 bases and from J it removes 3 bases, while the gene matches leave 6 bases of the junction unaccounted for. According to the germline V gene, CDR1 reads SGHTS and CDR2 reads YDEGEE. Library prep was done by the immunoSEQ multiplex PCR assay. For the multiplex PCR, a mixture combining 60 forward primers for TCR Vbeta segments and 13 reverse primers for TCR Jbeta segments was used. The CDR3 region of rearranged TCR beta genes was amplified from genomic DNA with a multiplex PCR assay. The amplified TCR beta libraries were sequenced on the Illumina HiSeq System as 87-base-pair reads. Turning to the authors' computational methods: A later analysis counted approximately 84 million unique TCR beta chains across the 666 repertoires, and approximately 11 million of these chains were shared by at least two donors. To remove PCR and sequencing errors, raw reads were error-corrected and collapsed into unique sequences using a nearest-neighbor algorithm that merged closely related sequences. Alignment of CDR3 sequences to IMGT reference sequences was used to assign V, D and J gene segments. For a sequence to be retained, at least a six-nucleotide match to both a V gene segment and a J gene segment was required. A rearrangement was called productive if the CDR3 had no stop codons and remained in frame with V and J, and every other rearrangement was called non-productive. Following IMGT convention, CDR3 was defined as the stretch from the second conserved V-encoded cysteine up to the conserved J-encoded phenylalanine. The earlier analysis of about 620 of the donors excluded sequences that lacked an unambiguous match to a single V gene segment. In an earlier analysis of some 590 of the donors, V segments were called functional above 56.7% productive rearrangements and were called segregating when the between-donor standard deviation exceeded 5%. To diagnose cytomegalovirus status from the catalog of TCR beta chain sequences, a statistical classification framework was built. In a later analysis, V and J genes were assigned by comparing TCR nucleotide sequences against IMGT/GENE-DB human TR gene sequences. Using the TCRdist pipeline, a later analysis assigned CDR3 sequences along with most-parsimonious VDJ recombination scenarios. In a later analysis, each TCR beta chain was defined by its CDR3 amino acid sequence together with its V-gene family, and reads lacking a unique V-gene family were excluded. In a later analysis, fewer than 650 highly shared, low-generation-probability nucleotide sequences were removed to address suspected cross-contamination and a sequencing artifact. A later analysis calculated a clonal expansion index for each public chain from normalized within-repertoire ranks of inferred template counts. A later analysis computed generation probabilities with a VDJ recombination model fitted to out-of-frame rearrangements, and checked the results against IGoR. Hypergeometric tests were used in a later analysis to score TCR-TCR, TCR-HLA and TCR-CMV co-occurrence, with a repertoire-size bias correction applied to the TCR pairs. In a later analysis, false discovery rates were estimated by permuting HLA or CMV assignments 20 times. In a later analysis, co-occurring TCRs were grouped with DBSCAN, and TCRdist sequence similarity was added when clustering was performed within HLA-allele-positive subsets. Co-occurrence clustering excluded repertoires with fewer than 30,000 or more than 120,000 public chains, plus five with anomalous nucleotide sharing. TCRdb carries this immuneACCESS record with in-frame sequences only. Its versions omit some clonotypes, under half of them owing to an unresolved V gene in the studies checked, with the rest unexplained. That table furnishes V, J and clone size, whereas the DNA furnished D and trimming. The sample table contains 100,000 to 150,000 clones; only one count was recorded for 70% to 80% of them. The ten largest account for roughly 1% of the sample.

Points on this clone: Which antigen it targets is not known. Base qualities are not at hand, and no much larger clone is one base apart.

Results and caveats for the whole study, not just this receptor: The sequencing pipeline was judged likely to have produced a cluster of highly shared sequence variants as a technical artifact. A total of 150 to 200 TCR beta chains were listed by the study as associated with cytomegalovirus. In an earlier analysis of 450 to 750 of the donors, most TCR beta V segments appeared in productive rearrangements about 87% or about 30% of the time, broadly matching IMGT annotations. Over 15 rarely observed V segments, including chromosome 9 orphons, were excluded from the earlier analysis of about 600 of the donors because counts were too low. The authors suggested that the approach could potentially be generalized to other disease states and immunological phenotypes. In a later analysis, TCR association rates were found to vary across HLA loci, with the most associated TCRs seen for DRB1 alleles and the fewest for HLA-C alleles. This cohort had only TCR beta chains sequenced, and the lack of alpha or paired-chain data limited which features could be detected. Immune exposure information for the cohort was limited to CMV serostatus. According to a later genetic analysis, donors in an Asian-associated ancestry cluster had fewer N-insertions in productive TCRs than the roughly 670-donor mean. A further reported finding was that TCR beta sequences accurately predicted the HLA-A and HLA-B alleles for most subjects in the first cohort. A later genetic analysis associated a missense DCLRE1C variant with V-gene and J-gene trimming of TCR beta chains, and an independent cohort replicated the association. According to a later analysis, most CMV-associated TCR beta chains appeared to be HLA-restricted, and the HLA associations seemed to be driven largely by CMV exposure. A later analysis reported that several top co-occurrence clusters appeared linked to parvovirus B19, influenza, CMV and Epstein-Barr virus. Specific HLA alleles were associated with some 15,000 TCR beta sequences at a false discovery rate of 0.05 in a later analysis. Linkage disequilibrium might explain the correlated functional status among segregating V segments, but an unknown experimental factor could not be ruled out. Strong co-occurrence of HLA alleles, especially DR and DQ, made assigning TCR associations to individual alleles difficult. Presence/absence analyses assumed roughly uniform sequencing depth across donors, an assumption that may not hold. Across donors, most TCR sequences were observed very rarely, whereas some public TCRs were present in many individuals. The classifier was reported to diagnose cytomegalovirus status with high specificity and sensitivity in both the original and validation cohorts. A few of the identified cytomegalovirus-associated TCR beta chains were confirmed in vitro to be specific for cytomegalovirus antigens. Some IMGT-functional V segments, including TRBV6-2 and TRBV6-3, could not be told apart with the 87-base-pair reads, so those segments were excluded. A later analysis found that HLA-associated TCR beta chains were more clonally expanded and had lower generation probabilities than equally common non-associated chains. HLA typing was unavailable for some donors at each locus, so association tests used only the typed subset.

The cohort comprised some 730 healthy bone marrow donors. All cohort members were sampled while nominally healthy, although unrecorded immune exposures were likely present. The donor was CMV seronegative and belonged to the group of roughly 330 seronegative cohort members. A peripheral blood sample was provided by each donor, and peripheral blood mononuclear cells were used for TCR beta sequencing. The Qiagen DNeasy Blood Extraction Kit was used to extract genomic DNA from the blood cell samples. The material sequenced was PBMCs. The chain was built from TRBV5-8 and TRBJ1-5, with TRBD1 identical over 8 junction bases. The TCR originated in a woman between 55 and 75 years old in good health and CMV-seronegative. CDR3 loop: CASSPRTGINQPQHF. The nucleotide sequence reads as follows: TGTGCCAGCAGCCCTCGGACAGGGATCAATCAGCCCCAGCATTTT.